In this sample, the clone carrying this T cell receptor beta chain turned up a few times. Its antigen remains unidentified. At one boundary the junction diverges from the germline segment, which might be a read error. This entry is derived from a study of naive and memory T cell subsets. Whole-study results and caveats: Gini index rose across naive, CM, EM and EMRA in CD4 and CD8.

The beta constant-region primer was an equimolar mix of two oligonucleotides covering TRBC1 and TRBC2. TCRdb reprocessed the UMI-ligation and nested PCR reads with MiXCR, giving one entry per CDR3 protein. The sample lists 70,000 to 95,000 distinct CDR3 sequences, roughly 7.3% occurring once. CDR1 SGHDT and CDR2 YYEEEE come from the germline V gene. This CDR3 has 12 amino acids. The sequence was collected from a human donor in good health. V and J are TRBV5-6 and TRBJ1-3; weak D call: TRBD1 (6 bases). Material for sequencing was central memory CD4+ T cells from blood. The CDR3 protein is CASSLWGRPYDF. The DNA for the CDR3 is TGTGCCAGCAGCTTGTGGGGGCGGCCATATGATTTT. The full variable domain, in which reference TRBV5-6 and TRBJ1-3 provide the parts outside the CDR3, is DAGVTQSPTHLIKTRGQQVTLRCSPKSGHDTVSWYQQALGQGPQFIFQYYEEEERQRGNFPDRFSGHQFPNYSSELNVNALLLGDSALYLCASSLWGRPYDFGEGSWLTVV.